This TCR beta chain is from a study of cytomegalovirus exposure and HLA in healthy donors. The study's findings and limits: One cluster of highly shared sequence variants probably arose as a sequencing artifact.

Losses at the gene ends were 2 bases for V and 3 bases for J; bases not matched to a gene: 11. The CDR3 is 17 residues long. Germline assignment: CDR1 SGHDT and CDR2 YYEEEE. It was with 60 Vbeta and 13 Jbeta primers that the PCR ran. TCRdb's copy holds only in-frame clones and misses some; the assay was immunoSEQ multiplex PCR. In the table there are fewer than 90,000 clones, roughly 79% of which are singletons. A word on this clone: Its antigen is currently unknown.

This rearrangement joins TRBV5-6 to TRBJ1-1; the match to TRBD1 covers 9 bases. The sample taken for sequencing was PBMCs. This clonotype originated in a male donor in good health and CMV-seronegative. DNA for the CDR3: TGTGCCAGCAGCTTAACAGGGACAGGGTGGGCAGACACTGAAGCTTTCTTT. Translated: CASSLTGTGWADTEAFF.